The 13 T cell receptor beta chains below come from one sample, sequenced in a study of blood T cells in healthy people across ages. A sample-barcoded 5' primer and a J-beta primer mix were used in a second PCR of about 7 to 11 cycles. TCRdb used MiXCR to reprocess the 5' RACE reads, holding one entry per CDR3 protein. In the table there are some 730,000 distinct CDR3 sequences, over 20% of which are singletons. Sequenced sample: blood. The receptor set was obtained from a man between 70 and 80 years old in good health.

This clonotype was seen only a few times. A clone one base away is much larger, so this may be a read error. V and J are TRBV28 and TRBJ2-3, with D hard to call. The CDR3 spans 12 residues. Germline V gene lookup returns CDR1 MDHEN and CDR2 SYDVKM. CDR3 region: CANSLESDTQYF. The CDR3 DNA sequence: TGTGCCAACAGTTTAGAGTCAGATACGCAGTATTTT.

The chain carries TRBV28 and TRBJ1-3; D call uncertain. Trimming stripped 4 bases from V and 2 bases from J, with 15 bases between. The CDR3 runs 16 residues. Germline-derived CDR1 and CDR2 are MDHEN and SYDVKM. CDR3 region: CASSSPSPSTGNTIYF. Here the CDR3 DNA reads TGTGCCAGCAGTTCCCCCAGCCCCTCCACTGGAAACACCATATATTTT.

The gene calls are TRBV12-3 or TRBV12-4 and TRBJ1-2; no clear D gene. The CDR3 has 14 amino acids. Trimming cost V 1 base and J 6 bases, with 12 bases left between them. CDR3 nucleotides: TGTGCCAGCAGTTTAGGCGGGGAATCAGATGGCTACACCTTC. It specifies CASSLGGESDGYTF.

This clonotype was picked up many times. J is TRBJ1-6 and V is TRBV4-2; no firm D call. Germline values: CDR1 LGHNA, CDR2 YNFKEQ. The CDR3 has 16 residues. Trimming removed 2 bases at V and 7 bases at J, with 15 bases between. CDR3 coding DNA: TGTGCCAGCAGCCAACAGTTGGACGGCGGAAATTCACCCCTCCACTTT. It is translated as CASSQQLDGGNSPLHF.

The chain couples TRBV2 to TRBJ1-5, with no clear D. Trimming left V 6 bases short and J 3 bases short, with 6 bases between. The CDR3 sequence is 12 residues long. Per the germline V gene, CDR1 is SNHLY and CDR2 is FYNNEI. The CDR3 DNA reads TGTGCCAGCAGGGGAAACAATCAGCCCCAGCATTTT. This gives the protein CASRGNNQPQHF. Based on the CDR3 plus reference TRBV2 and TRBJ1-5, the full variable domain is EPEVTQTPSHQVTQMGQEVILRCVPISNHLYFYWYRQILGQKVEFLVSFYNNEISEKSEIFDDQFSVERPDGSNFTLKIRSTKLEDSAMYFCASRGNNQPQHFGDGTRLSIL.

The V gene is TRBV7-2, the J gene TRBJ1-5; weak D call: TRBD1 (6 bases). This CDR3 comprises 13 residues. The V gene lost 6 bases and the J gene lost 3 bases, with 9 bases spanning the gap. Germline assignment: CDR1 SGHTA and CDR2 FQGNSA. The CDR3 DNA reads TGTGCCAGCAGTGGACAGTCCAATCAGCCCCAGCATTTT. Encoded protein: CASSGQSNQPQHF.

The chain employs TRBV6-2 or TRBV6-3 and TRBJ2-3, with TRBD2 matching 11 bases. The trim removed 2 bases at V and 3 bases at J, leaving 7 bases unmatched. The CDR3 has 17 residues. Germline CDR1 MNHEY, CDR2 SVGEGT. The CDR3 coding sequence is TGTGCCAGCAGTTACCCAATACTAGCGGGAGTTACAGATACGCAGTATTTT. This codes for CASSYPILAGVTDTQYF.

This clonotype was seen more than once but under ten times. The chain has TRBV7-8 and TRBJ2-5, with 7 bases matching TRBD1. The J call may be wrong; the DNA end is better matched by TRBJ2-7. CDR3 size: 14 residues. Germline CDR1 reads SGHVS; CDR2 reads FQNEAQ. For the CDR3, the DNA is TGTGCCAGCAGCTTAGTGGGACAGACCTACGAGCAGTACTTC. Its translation: CASSLVGQTYEQYF.

This clonotype turned up a few times. The rearrangement links TRBV28 to TRBJ1-5; 10 nucleotides match TRBD1. Trimming removed 6 bases from V and 0 bases from J; junction bases left unmatched: 8. From germline, CDR1 is MDHEN and CDR2 SYDVKM. The CDR3 spans 17 residues. The CDR3 coding sequence is TGTGCCAGCAGGCCGGACAGGGGGTTATATAGCAATCAGCCCCAGCATTTT. This gives the protein CASRPDRGLYSNQPQHF.

The chain combines TRBV12-3 or TRBV12-4 with TRBJ1-5; 7 bases are a match to TRBD1. With V trimmed by 7 bases and J by 4 bases, 7 bases remained unmatched. The CDR3 runs 14 residues. CDR3 in DNA: TGTGCCAGCACTACAGGGGTGGGAAATCAGCCCCAGCATTTT. This sequence encodes CASTTGVGNQPQHF.

This sequence joins TRBV6-6 and TRBJ1-2, with D possibly TRBD1 on 6 matching bases. Looked up from germline, CDR1 is MNHNY and CDR2 is SVGAGI (reference sequence). This CDR3 contains 16 residues. Trimming shortened V by 2 bases and J by 2 bases, and 15 bases separated the two germline ends. DNA of the CDR3: TGTGCCAGCAGTTACCCAGGGACAACGCGAAACTATGGCTACACCTTC. Translated, it gives CASSYPGTTRNYGYTF.

This clonotype was counted a few times. The chain is built from TRBV12-3 or TRBV12-4 and TRBJ1-4; D unresolved. The V end lost 3 bases, the J end lost 5 bases, and 7 bases lay between the germline ends. The length of the CDR3 is 13 residues. The CDR3: CASSLTQNEKLFF. Here the CDR3 DNA reads TGTGCCAGCAGTTTGACACAAAATGAAAAACTGTTTTTT.

V and J are TRBV11-2 and TRBJ2-2, with D maybe TRBD1 (6 bases). Trimming cost V 9 bases and J 6 bases, with 14 bases left between them. CDR1 is SGHAT, CDR2 FQNNGV, per germline. This CDR3 has 13 amino acids. Written as DNA, the CDR3 is TGTGCCAGACCGGGCAGGGGACCCGGGGAGCTGTTTTTT. Residues: CARPGRGPGELFF.